The 3 T cell receptor beta chains given below trace back to one sample, sequenced in a study of beta chain features in type 1 diabetes. General observations from the study: Moderate but significant shortening of TCRB CDR3s was recorded in all four CD4+ subsets from Type 1 diabetes patients.

Antigen specificity for these receptors is unknown. Since all of the isolated RNA was reverse transcribed, expressed TCRB transcripts were what got sequenced. The repertoire was sequenced with immunoSEQ multiplex PCR; TCRdb's copy has only in-frame clones and lacks some. Here the sample spans hundreds of thousands of clones, around an eighth being singletons. The sequenced material came from naive CD4+ T cells from blood. Receptors were obtained from a man between 18 and 29 years old with type 1 diabetes.

This clone appeared a few times. This chain joins TRBV30 and TRBJ1-2; TRBD1 is a possible D gene (5 bases). Trimming removed 0 bases at V and 5 bases at J, with 13 bases between. CDR1 is GTSNPN and CDR2 is SVGIG in the germline V gene (reference sequence). The length of the CDR3 is 14 residues. The CDR3 sequence is CAWSVVLSGYGYTF. In DNA, the CDR3 is TGTGCCTGGAGTGTGGTTCTCTCAGGGTATGGCTACACCTTC. Full variable domain (rest looked up from reference TRBV30 and TRBJ1-2): SQTIHQWPATLVQPVGSPLSLECTVEGTSNPNLYWYRQAAGRGLQLLFYSVGIGQISSEVPQNLSASRPQDRQFILSSKKLLLSDSGFYLCAWSVVLSGYGYTFGSGTRLTVV.

The J gene is TRBJ1-2, the V gene TRBV27; 7 bases are a match to TRBD1. Trimming cost V 6 bases and J 4 bases; bases outside gene matches: 8. The CDR3 is 14 residues long. Germline CDR1 MNHEY, CDR2 SMNVEV (reference sequence). The CDR3 protein is CASSDRDSRYGYTF. The CDR3 coding sequence is TGTGCCAGCAGCGACAGGGACTCTCGCTATGGCTACACCTTC.

The V gene is TRBV2, the J gene TRBJ2-1; TRBD2 agrees at 8 bases. V trimming: 1 base; J trimming: 3 bases; junction bases outside the gene matches: 2. The CDR3 has 15 amino acids. The germline V gene has CDR1 SNHLY and CDR2 FYNNEI. The CDR3 region has the DNA TGTGCCAGCAGTGAAGGGACTAGCTTCTACAATGAGCAGTTCTTC. Translated, it gives CASSEGTSFYNEQFF.